Following are 21 T cell receptor beta chains from one sample sequenced in a study of blood T cell repertoires in COVID-19. Profiled with immunoSEQ multiplex PCR; TCRdb holds only in-frame clones, not every one. This table has just under 35,000 clones, approximately 87% appearing once. The source material was peripheral blood. Receptors were obtained from a human donor in a cohort sampled during active COVID-19.

This chain links TRBV7-3 with TRBJ2-3; 9 nucleotides align to TRBD2. This CDR3 has 14 residues. After removal of 7 bases from V and 2 bases from J, the junction contained 4 bases not matched to a gene. Germline CDR1 is SGHTA and CDR2 is FQGTGA. In DNA, the CDR3 is TGTGCCAGCACCCCTAGCGGGGACACAGATACGCAGTATTTT. This codes for CASTPSGDTDTQYF.

The rearrangement uses TRBV28 and TRBJ2-7, with D possibly matching TRBD2 (5 bases). From germline, CDR1 is MDHEN and CDR2 SYDVKM. V was cut by 8 bases and J by 5 bases, with 19 bases left in between. The CDR3 length is 14 residues. CDR3 residues: CASAKPGSRHEQYF. CDR3 in DNA: TGTGCCAGCGCAAAGCCGGGATCGCGCCACGAGCAGTACTTC.

V and J are TRBV5-4 and TRBJ1-1, with D uncertain. This CDR3 spans 14 amino acids. Germline-derived CDR1 and CDR2 are SGHNT and YYREEE (reference sequence). The germline V and J ends were trimmed by 2 bases and 2 bases, with 10 bases remaining between them. CDR3: CASSLTETNTEAFF. The CDR3 DNA follows: TGTGCCAGCAGCTTAACAGAGACCAACACTGAAGCTTTCTTT.

The chain employs TRBV27 and TRBJ2-1; D is possibly TRBD2 (5 bases). The CDR3 has 13 amino acids. Germline CDR1 and CDR2: MNHEY and SMNVEV (reference sequence). The V and J ends lost 2 bases and 5 bases respectively, with 7 bases between them. CDR3: CASSLSGDNEQFF. The CDR3 coding sequence is TGTGCCAGCAGTTTAAGCGGTGACAATGAGCAGTTCTTC.

The chain is built from TRBV7-2 and TRBJ1-3; the match to TRBD1 covers 9 bases. V lost 5 bases and J lost 0; bases outside the gene matches: 5. This CDR3 contains 16 residues. Germline V gene data show CDR1 as SGHTA and CDR2 as FQGNSA. CDR3 in amino acids: CASSLDRGRSGNTIYF. The CDR3 coding sequence is TGTGCCAGCAGCCTGGACAGGGGCCGCTCTGGAAACACCATATATTTT.

V usage is TRBV5-6 and J usage is TRBJ1-5; tentatively, D is TRBD1 (6 bases). The V end lost 1 base, the J end lost 10 bases, and 21 bases lay between the germline ends. Germline CDR1 is SGHDT and CDR2 is YYEEEE. The CDR3 covers 16 residues. Written as DNA, the CDR3 is TGTGCCAGCAGCTTGTTTGGGACACAGGTTTTAAGACCCCAGCATTTT. As protein: CASSLFGTQVLRPQHF.

The chain combines TRBV11-2 with TRBJ2-5, with 10 bases that match TRBD2. Germline loops: CDR1 SGHAT, CDR2 FQNNGV. With 5 bases clipped from V and 2 bases from J, the junction kept 8 bases outside the gene matches. There are 16 residues in the CDR3. The CDR3 sequence is CASSTTTLAGQETQYF. CDR3 DNA sequence: TGTGCCAGCAGCACCACAACACTAGCGGGGCAAGAGACCCAGTACTTC.

The chain has TRBV4-1 and TRBJ2-2, with TRBD2 identical over 8 bases. The CDR3 covers 17 residues. Germline assignment: CDR1 MGHRA and CDR2 YSYEKL. V lost 7 bases, J lost 1 base, and 11 bases stayed unmatched. CDR3 DNA: TGCGCCAGCAACGAAGGAGGGAGCGGGGGGAACACCGGGGAGCTGTTTTTT. Its translation: CASNEGGSGGNTGELFF.

V gene TRBV15 combines with J gene TRBJ1-4; 7 nucleotides align to TRBD1. V lost 1 base to trimming and J lost 5 bases; unmatched junction nucleotides: 4. This CDR3 contains 15 residues. The germline CDR1 and CDR2 sequences are LNHNV and YYDKDF (reference sequence). The CDR3 loop is CATSRGLQGNEKLFF. CDR3 nucleotide sequence: TGTGCCACCAGCAGAGGCTTACAGGGGAATGAAAAACTGTTTTTT.

This sequence joins TRBV4-1 and TRBJ2-3; D may be TRBD2 (5 bases). Trimming stripped 1 base from V and 4 bases from J, with 12 bases between. The germline V gene has CDR1 MGHRA and CDR2 YSYEKL. This CDR3 is built from 15 residues. The CDR3 loop is CASSQGGYGADTQYF. The CDR3 DNA reads TGCGCCAGCAGCCAAGGCGGGTATGGGGCAGATACGCAGTATTTT.

V is TRBV19 and J is TRBJ1-1, with 7 bases aligning to TRBD1. V was clipped by 6 bases and J by 1 base; unmatched bases: 8. The CDR3 has 15 amino acids. CDR1 and CDR2 from the germline V gene are LNHDA and SQIVND (reference sequence). CDR3 protein: CASRHRQGSNTEAFF. The DNA of the CDR3 is TGTGCCAGTAGACACAGACAGGGATCGAACACTGAAGCTTTCTTT.

The rearrangement uses TRBV6-5 and TRBJ2-2; D gene ambiguous. Trimming pared 8 bases from V and 6 bases from J, leaving 10 bases between. The length of the CDR3 is 12 residues. The germline CDR1 and CDR2 sequences are MNHEY and SVGAGI. The CDR3 here is CASGPVAGELFF. CDR3 DNA: TGTGCCAGCGGGCCTGTTGCCGGGGAGCTGTTTTTT.

The genes are TRBV4-3 and TRBJ2-7; possibly TRBD2 for D (6 bases). Trimming left V 3 bases short and J 3 bases short, with 6 bases between. Germline V lookup: CDR1 LGHNA, CDR2 YSLEER. The length of the CDR3 is 12 residues. Here the CDR3 reads CASSHGGYEQYF. The CDR3, as DNA: TGCGCCAGCAGCCACGGGGGCTACGAGCAGTACTTC.

This sequence joins TRBV29-1 and TRBJ2-1, with TRBD2 as a possible D gene (6 bases). Germline CDR1 reads SQVTM; CDR2 reads ANQGSEA. V shed 6 bases and J shed 6 bases, with 6 bases lying between them. The length of the CDR3 is 10 residues. The CDR3 loop reads CSVGGNEQFF. The CDR3 region has the DNA TGCAGCGTGGGGGGCAATGAGCAGTTCTTC.

This chain links TRBV6-5 with TRBJ1-2, with D perhaps matching TRBD1 (6 bases). With 7 bases removed from V and 8 bases from J, the gap between germline ends came to 20 bases. Germline V gene lookup returns CDR1 MNHEY and CDR2 SVGAGI. There are 14 residues in the CDR3. The CDR3, as DNA: TGTGCCAGCACCCTTGGGACATTTCCGCGGGGCTACACCTTC. This sequence encodes CASTLGTFPRGYTF.

The J gene is TRBJ2-3, the V gene TRBV19; perhaps TRBD1 as D (5 bases). Germline-derived CDR1 and CDR2 are LNHDA and SQIVND (reference sequence). Trimming shortened V by 4 bases and J by 5 bases, and 10 bases separated the two germline ends. This CDR3 contains 13 residues. CDR3 protein: CASSRNQGDTQYF. In DNA form, the CDR3 reads TGTGCCAGTAGTAGAAACCAGGGAGATACGCAGTATTTT. Based on the CDR3 plus reference TRBV19 and TRBJ2-3, the full variable domain is DGGITQSPKYLFRKEGQNVTLSCEQNLNHDAMYWYRQDPGQGLRLIYYSQIVNDFQKGDIAEGYSVSREKKESFPLTVTSAQKNPTAFYLCASSRNQGDTQYFGPGTRLTVL.

This clone came up many times. The V and J genes are TRBV4-3 and TRBJ1-6; a possible D gene is TRBD1 (6 bases). The ends were cut back, 1 base at V and 15 bases at J, with 13 bases in the middle. From germline, CDR1 is LGHNA and CDR2 YSLEER. The length of the CDR3 is 13 residues. The CDR3 DNA reads TGCGCCAGCAGCCAAGGGTCGTTGGGACACCTCCACTTT. Protein product: CASSQGSLGHLHF.

This clone showed up just once. V usage is TRBV28 and J usage is TRBJ2-5, with D possibly TRBD2 on 5 matching bases. The germline V gene encodes CDR1 MDHEN and CDR2 SYDVKM. The CDR3 is 14 amino acids. V was pared by 3 bases and J by 2 bases, with 10 bases between. The CDR3 DNA is TGTGCCAGCAGTTTTTGGACTCAACAAGAGACCCAGTACTTC. This encodes CASSFWTQQETQYF.

The CDR3 nucleotides are TGCGCCAGCAGCTTGGGACAGGGTCGTGGCTACACCTTC. It codes for CASSLGQGRGYTF. This chain links TRBV5-1 with TRBJ1-2, with 7 bases lining up with TRBD1. Germline CDR1 is SGHRS and CDR2 is YFSETQ. The junction had 3 bases not matched to a gene; V was cut back by 0 bases and J by 7 bases. The CDR3 length is 13 residues.

The gene calls are TRBV28 and TRBJ2-3, with D perhaps TRBD2 (6 bases). Germline lookup yields CDR1 MDHEN and CDR2 SYDVKM. This CDR3 region has 14 residues. The V end lost 8 bases, the J end lost 4 bases, and 16 bases lay between the germline ends. CDR3 in DNA: TGTGCCAGCGGAGATAGCGGAGGGGCAGATACGCAGTATTTT. Translation gives CASGDSGGADTQYF.

This chain joins TRBV5-5 and TRBJ1-1; 7 bases are a match to TRBD1. The J segment lost 4 bases and the V segment lost 0 bases, leaving 9 bases of the junction unmatched. This CDR3 has 16 residues. The germline gives CDR1 SGHKS, CDR2 YYEKEE (reference sequence). DNA of the CDR3: TGTGCCAGCAGCTTGGGGGACAGCTGGTTGGTCACTGAAGCTTTCTTT. Protein sequence: CASSLGDSWLVTEAFF.